This TCR beta chain was sequenced during a study of blood T cell repertoires in COVID-19. Study details: Samples representing acute and convalescent COVID-19 were sourced from the United States, Italy and Spain. Sources were T cells, B-cell-depleted T cells, or PBMCs; the material itself was cDNA or gDNA.

In the original workflow: Estimates of nucleated cell counts were drawn from the amplification of reference gene primers. Sequencing was performed with immunoSEQ multiplex PCR; in TCRdb, only in-frame clones are kept and a portion is missing. V, J and clone size are taken as reported in that table, and D and trimming were inferred from the DNA itself. The sample has 150,000 to 200,000 clones, roughly 87% seen once; the top ten hold around 6.5%. Trimming took off 3 bases at V and 9 bases at J, with 12 bases between the two ends. Germline V gene data show CDR1 as LNHNV and CDR2 as YYDKDF (reference sequence). The CDR3 extends over 13 amino acids.

Sequenced: peripheral blood. This chain joins TRBV15 and TRBJ2-1, with a weak D call TRBD1 (7 bases). The sequence was collected from a woman in her forties with acute or convalescent COVID-19. The CDR3 DNA is TGTGCCACCAGCAGTAGACAGGGACTTGAGCAGTTCTTC. Translating gives CATSSRQGLEQFF.